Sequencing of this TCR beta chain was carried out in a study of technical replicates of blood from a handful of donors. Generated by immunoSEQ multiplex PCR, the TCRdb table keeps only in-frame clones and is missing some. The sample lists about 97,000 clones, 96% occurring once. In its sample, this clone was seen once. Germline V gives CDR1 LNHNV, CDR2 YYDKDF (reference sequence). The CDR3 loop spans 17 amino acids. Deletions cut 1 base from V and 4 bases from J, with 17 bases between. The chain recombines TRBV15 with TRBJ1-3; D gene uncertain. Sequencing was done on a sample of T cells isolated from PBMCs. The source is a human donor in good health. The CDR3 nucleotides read TGTGCCACCAGCAGAGTCGATCGTAGCCTAGCGGGAAACACCATATATTTT. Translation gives CATSRVDRSLAGNTIYF.